The 24 T cell receptor beta chains below all came from one sample that was sequenced in a study of blood T cell repertoires in COVID-19. Data came from immunoSEQ multiplex PCR; TCRdb stores just in-frame clones and leaves some out. The data show tens of thousands of clones, more than 75% seen once. The sequenced sample was peripheral blood. The receptors originated from a woman aged 60-70 years with acute or convalescent COVID-19.

The V and J genes are TRBV11-2 and TRBJ1-2; D is ambiguous. The germline gives CDR1 SGHAT, CDR2 FQNNGV. The CDR3 runs 17 residues. Deletions cut 0 bases from V and 3 bases from J, with 17 bases between. DNA for the CDR3: TGTGCCAGCAGCTTAGATCCGGGAGGTAGGGCTGACTATGGCTACACCTTC. This sequence encodes CASSLDPGGRADYGYTF.

The chain combines TRBV6-4 with TRBJ2-3; 7 positions match TRBD1. This CDR3 is 12 amino acids long. Unmatched junction bases numbered 7, after V lost 6 bases and J lost 10 bases. CDR1 and CDR2 (germline): MRHNA, SNTAGT. The CDR3 spells CASRDSGGPQYF. The DNA of the CDR3 is TGTGCCAGCAGGGATTCAGGGGGTCCGCAGTATTTT.

This clone showed up just a few times. At the DNA level, this CDR3 is encoded by other sequences in the same sample as well. The chain combines TRBV9 with TRBJ1-6; D call uncertain. This CDR3 contains 15 residues. Germline V CDR1 and CDR2: SGDLS, YYNGEE. Trimming pared 4 bases from V and 1 base from J, leaving 9 bases between. The CDR3 loop is CASSPPGSYNSPLHF. In DNA form, the CDR3 reads TGTGCCAGCAGCCCTCCGGGGTCCTATAATTCACCCCTCCACTTT.

The chain combines TRBV7-9 with TRBJ2-3, with a tentative D call TRBD1 (5 bases). V lost 3 bases to trimming and J lost 4 bases, with 14 bases between them. Germline V lookup: CDR1 SEHNR, CDR2 FQNEAQ (reference sequence). The CDR3 length is 15 residues. The CDR3 DNA sequence: TGTGCCAGCAGCTTCTCAGGGATGATAGCAGATACGCAGTATTTT. This sequence encodes CASSFSGMIADTQYF.

The V call is TRBV6-5, the J call TRBJ2-7; possibly TRBD1 for D (5 bases). Germline V gene data show CDR1 as MNHEY and CDR2 as SVGAGI. The CDR3 spans 15 residues. V lost 0 bases and J lost 3, with 12 bases in between. In DNA form, the CDR3 reads TGTGCCAGCAGTTACTCGGGTCAGGGAAGCTACGAGCAGTACGTC. This translates into CASSYSGQGSYEQYV.

The V gene is TRBV11-3, the J gene TRBJ2-5, with 14 positions matching TRBD2. Germline V CDR1 and CDR2: SGHNT, YENEEA. The CDR3 totals 16 residues. The V gene end was trimmed by 3 bases and the J gene end by 3 bases; junction bases not matched to a gene: 3. The CDR3 DNA follows: TGTGCCAGCAGCTTCGTGACTAGCGGGGGGGAAGAGACCCAGTACTTC. Translated, it gives CASSFVTSGGEETQYF.

This clone has just one count. J is TRBJ2-4 and V is TRBV5-1, with 7 bases that match TRBD1. Germline CDR1 is SGHRS and CDR2 is YFSETQ. V was clipped by 0 bases and J by 4 bases; unmatched bases: 1. CDR3 size: 14 residues. The CDR3 is CASSLGDRKNIQYF. The CDR3 region has the DNA TGCGCCAGCAGCTTGGGGGACAGAAAAAACATTCAGTACTTC. Complete variable domain (other parts from reference TRBV5-1 and TRBJ2-4): KAGVTQTPRYLIKTRGQQVTLSCSPISGHRSVSWYQQTPGQGLQFLFEYFSETQRNKGNFPGRFSGRQFSNSRSEMNVSTLELGDSALYLCASSLGDRKNIQYFGAGTRLSVL.

The chain joins TRBV7-6 to TRBJ1-2; D possibly corresponds to TRBD1 (5 bases). In germline, CDR1 is SGHVS, CDR2 FNYEAQ. This CDR3 contains 14 residues. Trimming took 5 bases from V and 4 from J, leaving 14 bases between them. The CDR3 DNA follows: TGTGCCAGCAGCCCAGGGCACGGAAGCTATGGCTACACCTTC. It specifies CASSPGHGSYGYTF.

This chain links TRBV7-9 with TRBJ2-1; 9 bases line up with TRBD2. The germline V gene encodes CDR1 SEHNR and CDR2 FQNEAQ (reference sequence). V lost 3 bases and J lost 8; bases outside the gene matches: 8. The CDR3 has 15 residues. The chain's CDR3 is CASSFGLALGDEQFF. Written as DNA, the CDR3 is TGTGCCAGCAGCTTCGGACTAGCGTTAGGCGATGAGCAGTTCTTC.

The chain is built from TRBV5-4 and TRBJ1-6, with unresolved D. This CDR3 spans 14 amino acids. Trimming took 9 bases from V and 1 from J, leaving 11 bases between them. Germline lookup yields CDR1 SGHNT and CDR2 YYREEE (reference sequence). The CDR3 DNA is TGTGCCACCCAAACCGGGTCCTATAATTCACCCCTCCACTTT. Its translation is CATQTGSYNSPLHF.

The chain uses TRBV5-8 and TRBJ2-7; 7 nucleotides agree with TRBD1. The CDR3 extends over 15 amino acids. V shed 2 bases and J 1 base; nucleotides not matched to a gene: 6. The germline CDR1 and CDR2 sequences are SGHTS and YDEGEE. CDR3 sequence: CASSLRGGQSYEQYV. The CDR3 DNA is TGTGCCAGCAGCTTACGTGGGGGACAGTCCTACGAGCAGTACGTC.

This clone was counted between two and nine times. This chain uses TRBV27 with TRBJ1-2, with 8 bases matching TRBD1. With V trimmed by 3 bases and J by 7 bases, 7 bases remained unmatched. Looked up from germline, CDR1 is MNHEY and CDR2 is SMNVEV (reference sequence). The CDR3 consists of 14 residues. CDR3 loop: CASSFSGGAFGYTF. The CDR3 DNA reads as TGTGCCAGCAGTTTTTCAGGGGGCGCTTTTGGCTACACCTTC.

The chain carries TRBV10-1 and TRBJ2-1; TRBD2 matches 7 bases. The germline gives CDR1 WNHNN, CDR2 SYGVQD (reference sequence). CDR3 size: 16 residues. J gave up 2 bases and V 9 bases, and 13 bases lay outside the gene matches. CDR3: CASPFHGGRAYNEQFF. The CDR3 DNA sequence: TGCGCCAGTCCGTTTCACGGGGGGAGGGCCTACAATGAGCAGTTCTTC.

On this clone: The sample holds other DNA sequences that translate to the same CDR3. The chain is built from TRBV11-2 and TRBJ2-7, with D maybe TRBD1 (5 bases). V was trimmed by 6 bases and J by 6 bases, leaving 15 bases between them. Germline lookup yields CDR1 SGHAT and CDR2 FQNNGV. The CDR3 loop spans 13 amino acids. The CDR3 DNA reads as TGTGCCAGCAGTTTATTCGGCAGGGCCGAGCAGTACGTC. As protein: CASSLFGRAEQYV.

The rearrangement joins TRBV5-4 to TRBJ1-1; D might be TRBD1 (5 bases). CDR1 and CDR2 from the germline V gene are SGHNT and YYREEE (reference sequence). The CDR3 loop spans 17 amino acids. V lost 4 bases and J lost 0, with 19 bases in between. The CDR3 spells CASSPRGGVGVNTEAFF. CDR3 bases: TGTGCCAGCAGCCCCCGCGGGGGGGTGGGAGTGAACACTGAAGCTTTCTTT.

This chain links TRBV6-2 or TRBV6-3 with TRBJ1-2; tentative D call: TRBD1 (5 bases). This CDR3 is built from 13 residues. The germline V gene encodes CDR1 MNHEY and CDR2 SVGEGT. V shed 4 bases and J shed 4 bases, with 10 bases lying between them. DNA for the CDR3: TGTGCCAGCAGTTTGACAGATCTCTATGGCTACACCTTC. Its translation: CASSLTDLYGYTF.

This clone has just one count. The rearrangement joins TRBV19 to TRBJ2-3, with 7 bases identical to TRBD1. With V trimmed by 6 bases and J by 2 bases, 5 bases remained unmatched. The length of the CDR3 is 14 residues. CDR1 and CDR2 from the germline V gene are LNHDA and SQIVND (reference sequence). The CDR3 DNA reads as TGTGCCAGTAGGGACGGGACAGCCACAGATACGCAGTATTTT. It yields the protein CASRDGTATDTQYF. The entire variable domain, with the rest obtained from reference TRBV19 and TRBJ2-3, is as follows: DGGITQSPKYLFRKEGQNVTLSCEQNLNHDAMYWYRQDPGQGLRLIYYSQIVNDFQKGDIAEGYSVSREKKESFPLTVTSAQKNPTAFYLCASRDGTATDTQYFGPGTRLTVL.

The rearrangement uses TRBV2 and TRBJ1-2, with D possibly matching TRBD1 (5 bases). With 6 bases removed from V and 4 bases from J, the gap between germline ends came to 15 bases. The CDR3 is made up of 14 amino acids. CDR1 SNHLY and CDR2 FYNNEI come from the germline V gene. CDR3 nucleotides: TGTGCCAGCAGACGGGGGGTTAATAGCTATGGCTACACCTTC. This codes for CASRRGVNSYGYTF.

The gene calls are TRBV7-8 and TRBJ1-5, with 7 bases fitting TRBD1. CDR1 SGHVS and CDR2 FQNEAQ come from the germline V gene. Trimming at V came to 5 bases and at J to 5 bases, leaving 15 bases not matched to a gene. The CDR3 consists of 17 residues. The CDR3 bases are TGTGCCAGCAGCATTACCCCGTCGACAGGGAGGTATCAGCCCCAGCATTTT. Encoded protein: CASSITPSTGRYQPQHF.

The genes are TRBV19 and TRBJ1-5; 8 nucleotides align to TRBD1. The length of the CDR3 is 15 residues. J lost 0 bases, V lost 9 bases, and 7 bases had no gene match. Per germline, CDR1 LNHDA and CDR2 SQIVND (reference sequence). CDR3 loop: CASRTTGVSNQPQHF. For the CDR3, the DNA is TGTGCCAGCCGTACGACAGGGGTTAGCAATCAGCCCCAGCATTTT. Full variable domain (outside the CDR3, taken from reference TRBV19 and TRBJ1-5): DGGITQSPKYLFRKEGQNVTLSCEQNLNHDAMYWYRQDPGQGLRLIYYSQIVNDFQKGDIAEGYSVSREKKESFPLTVTSAQKNPTAFYLCASRTTGVSNQPQHFGDGTRLSIL.

This chain links TRBV7-2 with TRBJ2-5; 13 bases are a match to TRBD2. In germline, CDR1 is SGHTA, CDR2 FQGNSA. Trimming cost V 0 bases and J 5 bases; bases outside gene matches: 3. This CDR3 spans 16 amino acids. CDR3: CASSLAPGLAGETQYF. In nucleotides, the CDR3 is TGTGCCAGCAGCTTAGCGCCGGGACTAGCGGGGGAGACCCAGTACTTC.

The chain is built from TRBV4-1 and TRBJ2-3, with TRBD1 matching 9 bases. After removal of 3 bases from V and 5 bases from J, the junction contained 12 bases not matched to a gene. The CDR3 length is 17 residues. The germline CDR1 and CDR2 sequences are MGHRA and YSYEKL. The CDR3 DNA follows: TGCGCCAGCAGCCAGGGGTCCACAGGGGGCTGGGTAGATACGCAGTATTTT. It encodes CASSQGSTGGWVDTQYF.

CDR3 in DNA: TGCGCCAGCAGCTTGGGTGTTTTGGGGCTGACGACAGGGCGCACAGATACGCAGTATTTT. The encoded protein is CASSLGVLGLTTGRTDTQYF. The chain joins TRBV5-1 to TRBJ2-3; 7 nucleotides line up with TRBD1. The CDR3 extends over 20 amino acids. Per germline, CDR1 SGHRS and CDR2 YFSETQ. J was trimmed by 1 base and V by 0 bases; bases with no gene match: 17.

The chain has TRBV7-9 and TRBJ2-1; 12 bases map to TRBD2. V lost 2 bases to trimming and J lost 0 bases; unmatched junction nucleotides: 8. The length of the CDR3 is 19 residues. The V gene's germline CDR1 is SEHNR and CDR2 FQNEAQ (reference sequence). The CDR3 reads CASSLFGLAGLSSYNEQFF. CDR3 nucleotides: TGTGCCAGCAGCTTATTTGGACTAGCGGGACTAAGCTCCTACAATGAGCAGTTCTTC.